The 24 T cell receptor beta chains below come from one sample, sequenced in a study of blood T cell repertoires in COVID-19. Data came from immunoSEQ multiplex PCR; TCRdb stores just in-frame clones and leaves some out. The sample contains about 190,000 clones, 80% to 90% of which appear only once. Material for sequencing was peripheral blood. These receptors originate from a woman aged 70-85 years with active or convalescent COVID-19.

V and J are TRBV6-2 or TRBV6-3 and TRBJ2-1, with 10 positions matching TRBD2. The CDR3 length is 15 residues. In germline, CDR1 is MNHEY, CDR2 SVGEGT. V shed 5 bases and J 5 bases; nucleotides not matched to a gene: 6. The CDR3 loop is CASSSPSGRHNEQFF. CDR3 bases: TGTGCCAGCAGTAGCCCTAGCGGGAGACACAATGAGCAGTTCTTC.

The gene calls are TRBV4-2 and TRBJ2-3, with D possibly matching TRBD2 (6 bases). The CDR3 contains 16 residues. The germline V and J ends were trimmed by 1 base and 4 bases, with 15 bases remaining between them. Germline CDR1 and CDR2: LGHNA and YNFKEQ. The CDR3 reads CASSQAGGREADTQYF. For the CDR3, the DNA is TGTGCCAGCAGCCAAGCTGGCGGCAGGGAGGCAGATACGCAGTATTTT.

This sequence joins TRBV3-1 (or the pseudogene TRBV3-2) and TRBJ2-1; weak D call: TRBD2 (5 bases). V gave up 2 bases and J gave up 0 bases, with 14 bases separating them. Germline values: CDR1 LGHDT, CDR2 YNNKEL (reference sequence). The CDR3 sequence is 17 residues long. The CDR3 protein is CASSQLGKAVSYNEQFF. CDR3 nucleotides: TGTGCCAGCAGCCAATTAGGAAAAGCGGTCTCCTACAATGAGCAGTTCTTC.

This sequence joins TRBV19 and TRBJ1-1; D is uncertain. Germline V lookup: CDR1 LNHDA, CDR2 SQIVND (reference sequence). The CDR3 has 12 amino acids. Trimming pared 0 bases from V and 6 bases from J, leaving 5 bases between. The CDR3 sequence: CASSIDPAEAFF. In DNA, the CDR3 is TGTGCCAGTAGTATAGATCCTGCTGAAGCTTTCTTT.

The chain links TRBV4-1 to TRBJ2-5; D might be TRBD1 (6 bases). CDR3 length: 14 amino acids. Trimming took off 4 bases at V and 2 bases at J, with 11 bases between the two ends. CDR1 and CDR2 from the germline V gene are MGHRA and YSYEKL. The CDR3 is CASSPTRGQETQYF. The CDR3 DNA is TGCGCCAGCAGCCCCACGAGGGGGCAAGAGACCCAGTACTTC.

The chain couples TRBV19 to TRBJ1-1, with a possible D match to TRBD1 (5 bases). The CDR3 is made up of 14 amino acids. The germline V gene encodes CDR1 LNHDA and CDR2 SQIVND (reference sequence). Trimming stripped 7 bases from V and 3 bases from J, with 15 bases between. CDR3 bases: TGTGCCAGTACCGGGGGGATAGGGGACACTGAAGCTTTCTTT. As protein: CASTGGIGDTEAFF.

The V gene is TRBV7-9, the J gene TRBJ2-7, with D possibly being TRBD2 (5 bases). V was pared by 1 base and J by 6 bases, with 7 bases between. This CDR3 has 12 amino acids. Per the germline V gene, CDR1 is SEHNR and CDR2 is FQNEAQ (reference sequence). CDR3 loop: CASSLVLAEQYF. For the CDR3, the DNA is TGTGCCAGCAGCTTAGTGCTAGCCGAGCAGTACTTC.

The gene calls are TRBV10-1 and TRBJ2-1; TRBD2 matches at 14 bases. The CDR3 covers 18 residues. V lost 2 bases, J lost 7 bases, and 10 bases stayed unmatched. Germline V gene data show CDR1 as WNHNN and CDR2 as SYGVQD (reference sequence). In nucleotides, the CDR3 is TGCGCCAGCAGTGAGGATGATCAGAGGACTAGCGGGAGGAATGAGCAGTTCTTC. It specifies CASSEDDQRTSGRNEQFF.

The chain uses TRBV27 and TRBJ2-7; 9 bases fit TRBD1. Trimming at V came to 8 bases and at J to 4 bases, leaving 9 bases not matched to a gene. The CDR3 has 14 amino acids. Per germline, CDR1 MNHEY and CDR2 SMNVEV (reference sequence). Here the CDR3 DNA reads TGTGCCAGCTCAGAGGGGACAGGGTTATACGAGCAGTACTTC. Translating it yields CASSEGTGLYEQYF.

V usage is TRBV5-1 and J usage is TRBJ1-2; D is undetermined. V was shortened by 0 bases and J by 3 bases, with 12 bases between the two germline ends. The CDR3 runs 15 residues. Germline V gives CDR1 SGHRS, CDR2 YFSETQ. CDR3 DNA: TGCGCCAGCAGCTTGGTCGAAGACACGCACTATGGCTACACCTTC. The encoded protein is CASSLVEDTHYGYTF.

The chain uses TRBV12-3 or TRBV12-4 and TRBJ1-3; D unclear. The V gene lost 2 bases and the J gene lost 3 bases, with 5 bases spanning the gap. The CDR3 length is 13 residues. The DNA for the CDR3 is TGTGCCAGCAGTTTATCTGTTGGAAACACCATATATTTT. Protein product: CASSLSVGNTIYF.

The chain couples TRBV28 to TRBJ2-3; 10 bases agree with TRBD2. The germline V gene has CDR1 MDHEN and CDR2 SYDVKM. Germline trimming cut 3 bases from V and 1 base from J; bases unmatched to any gene: 4. The CDR3 contains 16 residues. The CDR3 DNA reads TGTGCCAGCAGTTTTCCGAGCGGGAGGGGCACAGATACGCAGTATTTT. Translation: CASSFPSGRGTDTQYF.

V gene TRBV5-1 combines with J gene TRBJ2-1; 10 nucleotides line up with TRBD2. With V trimmed by 5 bases and J by 9 bases, 14 bases remained unmatched. Germline lookup yields CDR1 SGHRS and CDR2 YFSETQ. CDR3 length: 16 residues. This CDR3 reads CASRHNLAGAVAEQFF. For the CDR3, the DNA is TGCGCCAGCAGACACAACCTAGCGGGGGCAGTGGCTGAGCAGTTCTTC.

This clone was counted between two and nine times. The CDR3 DNA follows: TGCGCCAGCAGCTTGGCACTAGCGGGAGGGTCAGATACGCAGTATTTT. This codes for CASSLALAGGSDTQYF. The chain links TRBV5-1 to TRBJ2-3; 13 nucleotides align to TRBD2. Per germline, CDR1 SGHRS and CDR2 YFSETQ. CDR3 length: 16 amino acids. V lost 0 bases, J lost 4 bases, and 2 bases stayed unmatched.

The rearrangement uses TRBV7-9 and TRBJ2-6; tentatively, D is TRBD1 (5 bases). Germline-derived CDR1 and CDR2 are SEHNR and FQNEAQ (reference sequence). This CDR3 has 15 residues. V was cut by 5 bases and J by 2 bases, with 10 bases left in between. This chain's CDR3 is CASSPQGPGANVLTF. The CDR3 DNA follows: TGTGCCAGCAGCCCGCAGGGCCCTGGGGCCAACGTCCTGACTTTC.

The rearrangement uses TRBV7-9 and TRBJ2-3; possibly TRBD2 for D (5 bases). CDR1 is SEHNR and CDR2 is FQNEAQ in the germline V gene (reference sequence). The CDR3 is 15 residues long. Trimming removed 4 bases from V and 7 bases from J, with 18 bases in between. CDR3 sequence reads: CASSSERPQRNTQYF. The CDR3 DNA follows: TGTGCCAGCAGCTCTGAGCGGCCCCAGCGGAATACGCAGTATTTT.

The chain carries TRBV9 and TRBJ2-4, with D possibly TRBD1 on 7 matching bases. V was trimmed by 7 bases and J by 3 bases, leaving 11 bases between them. The CDR3 is made up of 13 amino acids. Germline CDR1 is SGDLS and CDR2 is YYNGEE. The CDR3 sequence is CASFRGDKNIQYF. The CDR3 DNA is TGTGCCAGCTTCAGGGGGGACAAAAACATTCAGTACTTC.

This chain uses TRBV12-3 or TRBV12-4 with TRBJ2-7; tentatively, D is TRBD2 (6 bases). The length of the CDR3 is 13 residues. V was trimmed by 4 bases and J by 4 bases, leaving 11 bases between them. The CDR3 DNA sequence: TGTGCCAGCAGTTACGGGACTCAGTACGAGCAGTACTTC. The encoded protein is CASSYGTQYEQYF.

The chain recombines TRBV19 with TRBJ1-1; possible D gene TRBD1, 6 bases. The CDR3 has 14 residues. V was cut by 3 bases and J by 4 bases, with 12 bases left in between. Germline values: CDR1 LNHDA, CDR2 SQIVND (reference sequence). The CDR3, as DNA: TGTGCCAGTAGTATTCTCGGGGGGCCCACTGAAGCTTTCTTT. This sequence encodes CASSILGGPTEAFF.

The gene calls are TRBV7-2 and TRBJ2-7; 12 bases agree with TRBD1. The CDR3 runs 15 residues. Germline-derived CDR1 and CDR2 are SGHTA and FQGNSA. V lost 1 base to trimming and J lost 7 bases; unmatched junction nucleotides: 5. The CDR3 nucleotides read TGTGCCAGCAGCTTAGGCGGGACAGGGGGCTTGGAGCAGTACTTC. As protein: CASSLGGTGGLEQYF.

The chain carries TRBV9 and TRBJ1-1; TRBD1 matches at 8 bases. CDR3 length: 13 residues. Trimming removed 3 bases from V and 4 bases from J; junction bases left unmatched: 2. Germline V CDR1 and CDR2: SGDLS, YYNGEE. CDR3 bases: TGTGCCAGCAGCGGGACAGGGCGCACTGAAGCTTTCTTT. Amino acid sequence: CASSGTGRTEAFF.

The chain has TRBV7-9 and TRBJ1-2; 7 bases align to TRBD1. This CDR3 has 14 amino acids. Germline CDR1 SEHNR, CDR2 FQNEAQ (reference sequence). Trimming at V came to 3 bases and at J to 2 bases, leaving 3 bases not matched to a gene. The CDR3 sequence is CASSLTGLNYGYTF. The CDR3 DNA sequence: TGTGCCAGCAGCTTGACAGGGCTGAACTATGGCTACACCTTC.

The chain uses TRBV28 and TRBJ1-4; possible D gene TRBD1, 5 bases. Germline lookup yields CDR1 MDHEN and CDR2 SYDVKM. V lost 5 bases and J lost 3, with 13 bases in between. The CDR3 is 15 residues long. CDR3 residues: CASSLLTASNEKLFF. DNA of the CDR3: TGTGCCAGCAGTCTCTTGACAGCATCTAATGAAAAACTGTTTTTT. The entire variable domain, with the rest obtained from reference TRBV28 and TRBJ1-4, is as follows: DVKVTQSSRYLVKRTGEKVFLECVQDMDHENMFWYRQDPGLGLRLIYFSYDVKMKEKGDIPEGYSVSREKKERFSLILESASTNQTSMYLCASSLLTASNEKLFFGSGTQLSVL.

V and J are TRBV12-3 or TRBV12-4 and TRBJ1-5; D is undetermined. The V end lost 6 bases, the J end lost 5 bases, and 11 bases lay between the germline ends. The CDR3 is made up of 13 amino acids. CDR3 protein: CASRPGSDQPQHF. The CDR3 bases are TGTGCCAGCAGGCCAGGATCAGATCAGCCCCAGCATTTT.